The clone carrying this TCR beta chain occurred many times. What it binds is not known. TCRdb used MiXCR to reprocess the reads, holding one entry per CDR3 protein. Seen here are more than 200,000 distinct CDR3 sequences, around 9% observed once, and the top ten hold roughly 15%. The data derive from a study of T cell repertoires in cytomegalovirus infection. Study-level background: In public TCR beta signatures, there were indications of both CMV infection and matching HLA type. Study observations and caveats: CMV carriers having the relevant HLA were flagged by cumulative public TCR beta family frequency.

The V gene end was trimmed by 6 bases and the J gene end by 3 bases; junction bases not matched to a gene: 14. The CDR3 has 16 amino acids. The V gene's germline CDR1 is DFQATT and CDR2 SNEGSKA (reference sequence). This TCR was sampled from a human donor in good health (CMV status not recorded). Some clones in this sample may be carry-over from other donors' samples. The material sequenced was PBMCs. The rearrangement uses TRBV20-1 and TRBJ1-1, with 9 bases fitting TRBD1. The CDR3 DNA is TGCAGTGCCCCGAAGGGACAGGGCCTTTGGGACACTGAAGCTTTCTTT. Translation: CSAPKGQGLWDTEAFF.